The 30 T cell receptor beta chains below were found in one sample sequenced in a study of identical twins (dated by TCRdb to about 2016). The library was prepared using 5' RACE. The reads were generated on an Illumina HiSeq 2000. TCRdb cleaned the public reads at Q25 with fastp, built clones with MiXCR and kept in-frame beta chains. Here each entry gathers all rows of one CDR3 protein and keeps the most common genes and DNA. The table for this sample lists 650,000 to 750,000 distinct CDR3 sequences; 21% of them were counted only once. Of the sample, roughly 4% falls within the top ten clones. This sample was also put to use in a study of T cells expressing NK-cell markers.

The sequenced sample was PBMCs. Receptor source: a woman aged 18 to 35 in good health.

This clonotype was seen once. V is TRBV29-1 and J is TRBJ2-5; 10 positions agree with TRBD1. Germline assignment: CDR1 SQVTM and CDR2 ANQGSEA. The CDR3 loop spans 15 amino acids. V trimming: 2 bases; J trimming: 0 bases; junction bases outside the gene matches: 3. The DNA for the CDR3 is TGCAGCGTTGAAATGACAGGGGGCGACCAAGAGACCCAGTACTTC. It is translated as CSVEMTGGDQETQYF.

The V call is TRBV7-9, the J call TRBJ2-7; 7 bases agree with TRBD2. The germline CDR1 and CDR2 sequences are SEHNR and FQNEAQ (reference sequence). The V gene end was trimmed by 5 bases and the J gene end by 4 bases; junction bases not matched to a gene: 5. There are 13 residues in the CDR3. CDR3 bases: TGTGCCAGCAGCCATAGCGGGCGGTACGAGCAGTACTTC. Its protein is CASSHSGRYEQYF. Complete variable domain (other parts from reference TRBV7-9 and TRBJ2-7): DTGVSQNPRHKITKRGQNVTFRCDPISEHNRLYWYRQTLGQGPEFLTYFQNEAQLEKSRLLSDRFSAERPKGSFSTLEIQRTEQGDSAMYLCASSHSGRYEQYFGPGTRLTVT.

The chain has TRBV2 and TRBJ2-5; D not certain. Per the germline V gene, CDR1 is SNHLY and CDR2 is FYNNEI. Trimming cost V 11 bases and J 5 bases, with 12 bases left between them. The CDR3 runs 11 residues. The CDR3 is CAGGPFETQYF. CDR3 bases: TGTGCCGGTGGACCCTTTGAGACCCAGTACTTC.

In its sample, this clonotype was seen many times. The chain uses TRBV20-1 and TRBJ2-1; no clear D. This CDR3 spans 15 amino acids. With 6 bases removed from V and 11 bases from J, the gap between germline ends came to 26 bases. CDR1 and CDR2 (germline): DFQATT, SNEGSKA (reference sequence). In DNA, the CDR3 is TGCAGTGCCAACAACCCCGGAAGGTACCGGACCCAGCAGTTCTTC. Translated: CSANNPGRYRTQQFF.

The chain carries TRBV12-5 and TRBJ2-1; TRBD2 might be the D (6 bases). The CDR3 is 16 residues long. In germline, CDR1 is LGHNT, CDR2 FRNRAP. V gave up 5 bases and J gave up 0 bases, with 14 bases separating them. DNA for the CDR3: TGTGCTAGTGGTCGAGGAGGGCTCAGCTCCTACAATGAGCAGTTCTTC. Amino acids: CASGRGGLSSYNEQFF.

V gene TRBV11-2 combines with J gene TRBJ2-4; no firm D call. Germline CDR1 reads SGHAT; CDR2 reads FQNNGV. The CDR3 spans 15 residues. Trimming removed 5 bases from V and 2 bases from J, with 13 bases in between. The CDR3 protein is CASSQAKGSKNIQYF. In DNA, the CDR3 is TGTGCCAGCAGCCAGGCCAAAGGATCCAAAAACATTCAGTACTTC.

The table lists this clonotype with a few counts. The chain has TRBV20-1 and TRBJ2-1; 7 nucleotides align to TRBD2. The J segment lost 4 bases and the V segment lost 6 bases, leaving 18 bases of the junction unmatched. The CDR3 is made up of 17 amino acids. Per the germline V gene, CDR1 is DFQATT and CDR2 is SNEGSKA (reference sequence). The CDR3 here is CSAPKNSHGEGYNEQFF. The DNA for the CDR3 is TGCAGTGCCCCCAAGAATAGTCATGGGGAGGGATACAATGAGCAGTTCTTC.

This chain joins TRBV27 and TRBJ2-7; D remains ambiguous. Trimming pared 3 bases from V and 3 bases from J, leaving 12 bases between. The CDR3 totals 14 residues. Germline CDR1 reads MNHEY; CDR2 reads SMNVEV (reference sequence). DNA of the CDR3: TGTGCCAGCAGTTTTATTCCCCCCGTCTACGAGCAGTACTTC. Translation gives CASSFIPPVYEQYF.

The chain joins TRBV2 to TRBJ2-7, with D uncertain. The CDR3 consists of 13 residues. Looked up from germline, CDR1 is SNHLY and CDR2 is FYNNEI. Between the trimmed V and J ends, which lost 5 bases and 0 bases, there was a span of 8 bases. This CDR3 reads CASSSDTSYEQYF. The CDR3 DNA reads TGTGCCAGCAGTTCCGACACCTCCTACGAGCAGTACTTC.

This clonotype was recorded a few times. This chain joins TRBV20-1 and TRBJ2-3; 8 nucleotides match TRBD2. The CDR3 contains 13 residues. Trimming at V came to 7 bases and at J to 6 bases, leaving 9 bases not matched to a gene. The germline V gene has CDR1 DFQATT and CDR2 SNEGSKA (reference sequence). In DNA, the CDR3 is TGCAGTGTCCGACCGGGAGGGCGGGATACGCAGTATTTT. Translating gives CSVRPGGRDTQYF.

This clonotype was detected only a few times. This chain uses TRBV9 with TRBJ1-3, with D unresolved. V lost 4 bases and J lost 4, with 9 bases in between. The germline V gene has CDR1 SGDLS and CDR2 YYNGEE. This CDR3 is 13 amino acids long. CDR3: CASSLGEGNTIYF. CDR3 sequence (DNA): TGTGCCAGCAGCCTAGGAGAAGGAAACACCATATATTTT.

V and J are TRBV4-3 and TRBJ1-4; TRBD1 matches at 9 bases. Germline-derived CDR1 and CDR2 are LGHNA and YSLEER. This CDR3 spans 18 amino acids. Losses at the gene ends were 4 bases for V and 8 bases for J; bases not matched to a gene: 17. CDR3 sequence: CASSPQAPNRGLEEKLFF. Written as DNA, the CDR3 is TGCGCCAGCAGCCCCCAGGCCCCAAACAGGGGGCTGGAGGAAAAACTGTTTTTT.

Comments on this clonotype: The junction shows a germline mismatch at one end, possibly a read error. The chain links TRBV20-1 to TRBJ2-7, with 9 nucleotides matching TRBD2. From germline, CDR1 is DFQATT and CDR2 SNEGSKA (reference sequence). The CDR3 sequence is 15 residues long. The DNA for the CDR3 is TGCAGTGCCATAGCGCGGGGGGGACCTCTCTACGAGCAGAACTTC. Protein product: CSAIARGGPLYEQNF.

This clonotype occurred a few times. The rearrangement joins TRBV20-1 to TRBJ2-1; D remains unclear. V was shortened by 4 bases and J by 7 bases, with 11 bases between the two germline ends. The CDR3 has 12 amino acids. Germline-derived CDR1 and CDR2 are DFQATT and SNEGSKA (reference sequence). CDR3 nucleotides: TGCAGTGCTAATCCTAAGCTGAATGAGCAGTTCTTC. Encoded protein: CSANPKLNEQFF.

The CDR3 loop is CASSPISTSGRMADTQYF. The CDR3 DNA follows: TGTGCCAGCAGCCCCATCTCGACTAGCGGGAGAATGGCAGATACGCAGTATTTT. J is TRBJ2-3 and V is TRBV11-1; 12 nucleotides align to TRBD2. The CDR3 contains 18 residues. Trimming took 5 bases from V and 4 from J; bases not matched to a gene: 13. The germline CDR1 and CDR2 sequences are SGHAT and FQDESV (reference sequence).

The chain recombines TRBV20-1 with TRBJ2-1, with D maybe TRBD2 (6 bases). Germline assignment: CDR1 DFQATT and CDR2 SNEGSKA (reference sequence). V lost 3 bases and J lost 6, with 15 bases in between. The CDR3 loop spans 14 amino acids. In DNA form, the CDR3 reads TGCAGTGCTAGGTGGGGGGTGGGGCGCAATGAGCAGTTCTTC. Translating it yields CSARWGVGRNEQFF.

The chain is built from TRBV28 and TRBJ2-5; D might be TRBD1 (7 bases). This CDR3 spans 15 amino acids. The ends were cut back, 3 bases at V and 5 bases at J, with 16 bases in the middle. The V gene's germline CDR1 is MDHEN and CDR2 SYDVKM. CDR3 region: CASSFLSGGTETQYF. CDR3 sequence (DNA): TGTGCCAGCAGTTTTCTTTCAGGGGGGACGGAGACCCAGTACTTC.

Only a few counts were recorded for this clonotype. The chain links TRBV20-1 to TRBJ2-1; TRBD2 might be the D (6 bases). This CDR3 comprises 13 residues. With 3 bases removed from V and 4 bases from J, the gap between germline ends came to 10 bases. The germline V gene has CDR1 DFQATT and CDR2 SNEGSKA (reference sequence). As DNA, the CDR3 is TGCAGTGCTAGTGAGGCGGGGTACAATGAGCAGTTCTTC. The encoded protein is CSASEAGYNEQFF.

In its sample, this clonotype was seen many times. The gene calls are TRBV5-5 and TRBJ1-2; 8 positions match TRBD1. With 4 bases clipped from V and 2 bases from J, the junction kept 10 bases outside the gene matches. This CDR3 region has 16 residues. The germline V gene encodes CDR1 SGHKS and CDR2 YYEKEE (reference sequence). The CDR3: CASSQHGGQVNYGYTF. CDR3 coding DNA: TGTGCCAGCAGCCAGCATGGGGGACAGGTCAACTATGGCTACACCTTC. Based on the CDR3 plus reference TRBV5-5 and TRBJ1-2, the full variable domain is DAGVTQSPTHLIKTRGQQVTLRCSPISGHKSVSWYQQVLGQGPQFIFQYYEKEERGRGNFPDRFSARQFPNYSSELNVNALLLGDSALYLCASSQHGGQVNYGYTFGSGTRLTVV.

In its sample, this clonotype was seen many times. J is TRBJ2-1 and V is TRBV12-3 or TRBV12-4, with 9 positions matching TRBD1. After removal of 5 bases from V and 5 bases from J, the junction contained 1 base not matched to a gene. CDR3 length: 13 amino acids. CDR3: CASSRTGDNEQFF. The CDR3 nucleotides are TGTGCCAGCAGTAGGACAGGGGACAATGAGCAGTTCTTC.

This clonotype showed up many times. The chain combines TRBV7-2 with TRBJ2-1; the D is unclear. This CDR3 has 13 amino acids. V was pared by 1 base and J by 4 bases, with 5 bases between. In germline, CDR1 is SGHTA, CDR2 FQGNSA. CDR3 nucleotides: TGTGCCAGCAGCTTAGACTATTACAATGAGCAGTTCTTC. Its translation: CASSLDYYNEQFF.

This rearrangement joins TRBV10-3 to TRBJ2-2; D is uncertain. Between the trimmed V and J ends, which lost 6 bases and 6 bases, there was a span of 8 bases. The CDR3 covers 12 residues. Germline V gene sequence: CDR1 ENHRY, CDR2 SYGVKD. CDR3 bases: TGTGCCATCAGCGGCTTTCCCGGGGAGCTGTTTTTT. Amino acids: CAISGFPGELFF.

This sequence joins TRBV5-1 and TRBJ2-3; TRBD2 matches at 9 bases. The V and J ends lost 0 bases and 8 bases, in that order; junction bases with no gene match: 10. Germline V lookup: CDR1 SGHRS, CDR2 YFSETQ. The CDR3 runs 16 residues. CDR3 loop: CASSLETSGTGGTQYF. The CDR3 bases are TGCGCCAGCAGCTTGGAGACTAGCGGAACGGGGGGTACGCAGTATTTT.

The table lists this clonotype with many counts. This chain uses TRBV12-3 or TRBV12-4 with TRBJ2-1; a possible D gene is TRBD2 (6 bases). V was trimmed by 7 bases and J by 10 bases, leaving 20 bases between them. The CDR3 has 14 amino acids. CDR3 DNA sequence: TGTGCCAGCACCTTAACGGGGGTTCGCACCGAGCAGTTCTTC. Translation: CASTLTGVRTEQFF.

This clonotype has a handful of counts. The chain carries TRBV6-5 and TRBJ2-3; D unclear. V gave up 4 bases and J gave up 2 bases, with 16 bases separating them. This CDR3 spans 16 amino acids. Germline CDR1 is MNHEY and CDR2 is SVGAGI. CDR3 region: CASSFLHFTTTDTQYF. The CDR3 DNA is TGTGCCAGCAGTTTTCTACACTTCACCACCACAGATACGCAGTATTTT.

The genes are TRBV7-2 and TRBJ2-7; TRBD1 agrees at 9 bases. The germline gives CDR1 SGHTA, CDR2 FQGNSA. V lost 1 base, J lost 3 bases, and 4 bases stayed unmatched. CDR3 size: 15 residues. CDR3 region: CASSLERQGDYEQYF. CDR3 DNA sequence: TGTGCCAGCAGCTTAGAACGACAGGGGGACTACGAGCAGTACTTC.

J is TRBJ2-7 and V is TRBV5-1; D is unclear. V was trimmed by 4 bases and J by 2 bases, leaving 13 bases between them. This CDR3 spans 14 amino acids. Per germline, CDR1 SGHRS and CDR2 YFSETQ. The CDR3 DNA sequence: TGCGCCAGCAGCCCCAGTTCTCTTGCCTACGAGCAGTACTTC. Translated: CASSPSSLAYEQYF.

The rearrangement links TRBV3-1 to TRBJ1-1, with D tentatively TRBD1 (5 bases). Trimming shortened V by 3 bases and J by 11 bases, and 13 bases separated the two germline ends. The CDR3 is 12 amino acids. Per the germline V gene, CDR1 is LGHDT and CDR2 is YNNKEL (reference sequence). The CDR3 nucleotides read TGTGCCAGCAGCCAGGAGGTGGGGCTCGCTTTCTTT. Its translation is CASSQEVGLAFF.

This clonotype was seen a handful of times. CDR3: CASRPSDKGRILTDTQYF. DNA of the CDR3: TGTGCCAGCAGACCATCGGACAAAGGGCGGATATTAACAGATACGCAGTATTTT. This rearrangement joins TRBV11-2 to TRBJ2-3; D is perhaps TRBD1 (5 bases). The CDR3 extends over 18 amino acids. The V and J ends lost 6 bases and 3 bases respectively, with 25 bases between them. Germline values: CDR1 SGHAT, CDR2 FQNNGV.

The chain has TRBV5-1 and TRBJ2-7; 12 positions agree with TRBD2. V lost 5 bases, J lost 7 bases, and 10 bases stayed unmatched. Per germline, CDR1 SGHRS and CDR2 YFSETQ. This CDR3 has 15 residues. The CDR3 sequence: CASRRLAGDQWEQYF. In DNA, the CDR3 is TGCGCCAGCAGGCGACTAGCGGGGGACCAATGGGAGCAGTACTTC.